This T cell receptor beta chain was retrieved from a study of T-cell reconstitution after alpha-beta-depleted transplantation in children. Findings and limits, study-wide: From surviving recipient T cells and thymic progenitors came the high day-60 TCRbeta diversity observed in some patients. After transplant, at about two months, alpha-beta T cells were reportedly derived from several hundred expanded graft clones. One year after transplant, T-cell counts and diversity came mostly from newly produced T cells.

CDR3 length: 14 amino acids. V gave up 7 bases and J gave up 2 bases, with 16 bases separating them. Germline CDR1 GTSNPN, CDR2 SVGIG (reference sequence). Unique molecular identifiers were built into the TCRbeta library. Each CDR3 protein gets one entry after TCRdb re-called the PCR reads with MiXCR. This table holds around 130,000 distinct CDR3 sequences, roughly 10% found once. A word on this clonotype: The antigen remains undetermined.

The chain couples TRBV30 to TRBJ2-3; possibly TRBD2 for D (6 bases). The source material was PBMCs, mostly from graft donor cells, sampled 180 days after TCRalphabeta/CD19-depleted stem cell transplant. The sequence was obtained from a girl less than two years old who had a stem cell transplant for combined immunodeficiency, so the T cells may come from the graft donor. CDR3 amino acids: CALKTSFNTDTQYF. The CDR3 region has the DNA TGTGCCTTGAAAACTAGCTTTAACACAGATACGCAGTATTTT.